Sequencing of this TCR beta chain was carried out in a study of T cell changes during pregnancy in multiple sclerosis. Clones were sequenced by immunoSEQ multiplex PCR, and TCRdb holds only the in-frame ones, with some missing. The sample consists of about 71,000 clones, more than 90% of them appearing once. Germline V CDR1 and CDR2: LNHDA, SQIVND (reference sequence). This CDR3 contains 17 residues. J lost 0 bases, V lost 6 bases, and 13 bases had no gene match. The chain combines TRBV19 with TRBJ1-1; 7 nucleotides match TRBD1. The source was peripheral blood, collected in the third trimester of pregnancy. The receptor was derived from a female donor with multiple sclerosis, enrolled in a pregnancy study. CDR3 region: CASRGRPGQSMNTEAFF. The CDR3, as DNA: TGTGCCAGTAGAGGGAGACCGGGACAGAGCATGAACACTGAAGCTTTCTTT.